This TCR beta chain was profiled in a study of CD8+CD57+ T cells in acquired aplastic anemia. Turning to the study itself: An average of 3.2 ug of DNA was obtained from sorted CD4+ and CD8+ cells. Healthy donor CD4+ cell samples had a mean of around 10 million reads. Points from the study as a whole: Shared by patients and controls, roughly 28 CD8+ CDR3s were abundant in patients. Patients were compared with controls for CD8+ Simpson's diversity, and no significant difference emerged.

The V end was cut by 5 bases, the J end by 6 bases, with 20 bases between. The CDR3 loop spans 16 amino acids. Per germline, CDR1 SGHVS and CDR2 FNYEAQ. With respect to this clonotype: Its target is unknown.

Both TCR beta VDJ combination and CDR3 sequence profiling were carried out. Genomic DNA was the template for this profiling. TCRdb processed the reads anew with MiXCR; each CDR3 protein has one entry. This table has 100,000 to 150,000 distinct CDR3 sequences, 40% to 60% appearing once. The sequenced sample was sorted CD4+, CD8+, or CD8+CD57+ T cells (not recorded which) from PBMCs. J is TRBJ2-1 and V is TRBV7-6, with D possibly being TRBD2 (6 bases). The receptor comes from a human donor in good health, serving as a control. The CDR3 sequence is CASSRGTQYSGNEQFF. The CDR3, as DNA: TGTGCCAGCAGCCGCGGGACCCAATATTCGGGCAATGAGCAGTTCTTC. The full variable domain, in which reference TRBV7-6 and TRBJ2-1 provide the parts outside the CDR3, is GAGVSQSPRYKVTKRGQDVALRCDPISGHVSLYWYRQALGQGPEFLTYFNYEAQQDKSGLPNDRFSAERPEGSISTLTIQRTEQRDSAMYRCASSRGTQYSGNEQFFGPGTRLTVL.